These 5 T cell receptor beta chains were all obtained from the same sample, sequenced in a study of cytomegalovirus exposure and HLA in healthy donors. PCR was performed using 60 Vbeta and 13 Jbeta primers. Some clones are missing from TCRdb's copy, which holds only in-frame ones; the method was immunoSEQ multiplex PCR. The sample yields 95,000 to 150,000 clones, roughly 80% seen once. Sequenced input: PBMCs. These TCRs come from a woman younger than 35 in good health and CMV-seronegative.

The V and J genes are TRBV21-1 and TRBJ1-6; the table's TRBD1 call for D was not verified on the DNA. TRBV21-1 constitutes a pseudogene. CDR3 length: 16 residues. CDR3 coding DNA: TGTGCCAGCAGCAGGGAGCGGACAGAAGATAATTCACCCCTCCACTTT. As protein: CASSRERTEDNSPLHF.

The chain uses TRBV12-5 and TRBJ2-7; a weak D match, TRBD1 (6 bases). Per the germline V gene, CDR1 is LGHNT and CDR2 is FRNRAP. The V and J ends lost 5 bases and 5 bases respectively, with 7 bases between them. CDR3 length equals 11 residues. CDR3 loop: CASGPGDEQYF. CDR3 DNA: TGTGCTAGTGGTCCAGGGGACGAGCAGTACTTC.

The genes are TRBV6-5 and TRBJ1-6; D is uncertain. Trimming stripped 6 bases from V and 5 bases from J, with 14 bases between. Germline-derived CDR1 and CDR2 are MNHEY and SVGAGI. The CDR3 loop spans 15 amino acids. CDR3: CASRADPEDNSPLHF. The DNA of the CDR3 is TGTGCCAGCAGAGCGGACCCGGAGGATAATTCACCCCTCCACTTT.

V and J are TRBV29-1 and TRBJ1-1; D unclear. The germline V and J ends were trimmed by 6 bases and 5 bases, with 13 bases remaining between them. The CDR3 extends over 12 amino acids. CDR1 is SQVTM and CDR2 is ANQGSEA in the germline V gene. The CDR3 DNA reads as TGCAGCGTCCAAAGGAGTGAAACTGAAGCTTTCTTT. Protein product: CSVQRSETEAFF.

The chain recombines TRBV6-1 with TRBJ2-5; possible D gene TRBD1, 6 bases. This CDR3 has 16 amino acids. Germline V CDR1 and CDR2: MNHNS, SASEGT. V was pared by 2 bases and J by 9 bases, with 22 bases between. CDR3 DNA: TGTGCCAGCAGTGAAAGGGGGACGGGTCTTTGGGTGGCCCAGTACTTC. Protein sequence: CASSERGTGLWVAQYF.